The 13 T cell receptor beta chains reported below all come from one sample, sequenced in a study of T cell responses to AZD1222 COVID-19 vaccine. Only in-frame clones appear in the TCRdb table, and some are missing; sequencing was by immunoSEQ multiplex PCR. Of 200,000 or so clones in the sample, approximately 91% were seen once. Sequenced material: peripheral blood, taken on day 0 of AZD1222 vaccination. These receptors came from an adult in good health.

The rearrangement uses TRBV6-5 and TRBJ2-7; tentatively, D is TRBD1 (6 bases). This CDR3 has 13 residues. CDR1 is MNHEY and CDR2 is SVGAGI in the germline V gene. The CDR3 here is CASARGESYEQYF. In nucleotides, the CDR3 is TGTGCAAGCGCCAGGGGCGAATCCTACGAGCAGTACTTC.

The CDR3 coding sequence is TGTGCCAGCAGCTTGGAGACGTCGGCCTACAATGAGCAGTTCTTC. It yields the protein CASSLETSAYNEQFF. The V gene is TRBV11-3, the J gene TRBJ2-1; D uncertain. This CDR3 has 15 residues. Germline assignment: CDR1 SGHNT and CDR2 YENEEA. V was clipped by 3 bases and J by 2 bases, with 11 bases between them. Filled out from reference TRBV11-3 and TRBJ2-1, the complete variable domain reads EAGVVQSPRYKIIEKKQPVAFWCNPISGHNTLYWYLQNLGQGPELLIRYENEEAVDDSQLPKDRFSAERLKGVDSTLKIQPAELGDSAVYLCASSLETSAYNEQFFGPGTRLTVL.

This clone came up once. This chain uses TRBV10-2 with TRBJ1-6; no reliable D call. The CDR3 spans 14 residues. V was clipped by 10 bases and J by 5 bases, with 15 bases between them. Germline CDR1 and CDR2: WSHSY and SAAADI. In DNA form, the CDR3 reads TGCGCCACCACCGTACTAGCGGATAATTCACCCCTCCACTTT. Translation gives CATTVLADNSPLHF.

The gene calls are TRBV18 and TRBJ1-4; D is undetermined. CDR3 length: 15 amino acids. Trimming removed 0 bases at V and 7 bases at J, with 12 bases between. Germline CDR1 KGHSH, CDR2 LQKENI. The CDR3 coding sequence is TGTGCCAGCTCACCACCGGGCTTCGATAGTGAAAAACTGTTTTTT. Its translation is CASSPPGFDSEKLFF.

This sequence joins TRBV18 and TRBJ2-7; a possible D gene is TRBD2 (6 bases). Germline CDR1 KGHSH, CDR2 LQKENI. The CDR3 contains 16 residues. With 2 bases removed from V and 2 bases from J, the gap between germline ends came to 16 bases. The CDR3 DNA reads TGTGCCAGCTCACCATTTCCGGGGGAAGAGACCTACGAGCAGTACTTC. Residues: CASSPFPGEETYEQYF.

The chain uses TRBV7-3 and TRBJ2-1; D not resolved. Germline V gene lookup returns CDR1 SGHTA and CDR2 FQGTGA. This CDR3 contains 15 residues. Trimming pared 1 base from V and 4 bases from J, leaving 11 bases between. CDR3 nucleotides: TGTGCCAGCAGCTTAAACAGCCTAAATTACAATGAGCAGTTCTTC. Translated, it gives CASSLNSLNYNEQFF.

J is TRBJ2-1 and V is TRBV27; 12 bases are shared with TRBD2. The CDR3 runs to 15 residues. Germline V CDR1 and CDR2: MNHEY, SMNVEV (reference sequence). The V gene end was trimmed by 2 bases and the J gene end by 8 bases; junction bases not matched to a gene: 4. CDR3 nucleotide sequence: TGTGCCAGCAGTTTACTAGCGGGAGGGCTCTATGAGCAGTTCTTC. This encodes CASSLLAGGLYEQFF.

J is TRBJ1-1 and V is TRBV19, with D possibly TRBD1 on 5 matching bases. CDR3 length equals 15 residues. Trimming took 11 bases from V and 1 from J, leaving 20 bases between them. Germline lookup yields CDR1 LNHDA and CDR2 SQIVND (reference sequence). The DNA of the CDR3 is TGTGCCGCAGGAAAACGGTGGACAAGGAACACTGAAGCTTTCTTT. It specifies CAAGKRWTRNTEAFF.

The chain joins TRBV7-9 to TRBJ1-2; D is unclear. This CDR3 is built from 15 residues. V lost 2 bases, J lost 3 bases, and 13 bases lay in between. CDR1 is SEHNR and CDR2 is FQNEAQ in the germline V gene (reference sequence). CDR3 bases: TGTGCCAGCAGCTTATTAGGTGGCAGTGACTATGGCTACACCTTC. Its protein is CASSLLGGSDYGYTF.

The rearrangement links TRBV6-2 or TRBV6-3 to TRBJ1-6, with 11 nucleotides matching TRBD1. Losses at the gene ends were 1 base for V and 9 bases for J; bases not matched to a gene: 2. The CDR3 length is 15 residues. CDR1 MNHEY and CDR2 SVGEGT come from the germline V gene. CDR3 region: CASSYWTGGGSPLHF. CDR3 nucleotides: TGTGCCAGCAGTTACTGGACAGGGGGCGGTTCACCCCTCCACTTT.

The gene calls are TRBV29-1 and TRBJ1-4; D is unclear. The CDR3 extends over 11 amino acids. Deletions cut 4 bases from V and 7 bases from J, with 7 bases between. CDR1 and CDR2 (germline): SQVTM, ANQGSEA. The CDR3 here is CSVVSGEKLFF. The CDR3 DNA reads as TGCAGCGTTGTCAGCGGTGAAAAACTGTTTTTT.

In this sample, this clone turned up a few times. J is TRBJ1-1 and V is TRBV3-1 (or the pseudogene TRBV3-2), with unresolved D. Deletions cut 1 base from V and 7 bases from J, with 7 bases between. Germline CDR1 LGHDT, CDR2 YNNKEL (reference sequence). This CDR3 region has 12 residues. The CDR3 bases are TGTGCCAGCAGCCAAGGGAGCGTTGAAGCTTTCTTT. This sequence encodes CASSQGSVEAFF.

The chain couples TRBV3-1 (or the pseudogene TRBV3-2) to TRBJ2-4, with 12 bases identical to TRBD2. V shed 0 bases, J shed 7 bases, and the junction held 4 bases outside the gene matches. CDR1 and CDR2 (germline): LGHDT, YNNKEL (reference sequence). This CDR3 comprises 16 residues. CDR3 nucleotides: TGTGCCAGCAGCCAAGACCTAGCGGGAGGGCTTAACATTCAGTACTTC. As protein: CASSQDLAGGLNIQYF.